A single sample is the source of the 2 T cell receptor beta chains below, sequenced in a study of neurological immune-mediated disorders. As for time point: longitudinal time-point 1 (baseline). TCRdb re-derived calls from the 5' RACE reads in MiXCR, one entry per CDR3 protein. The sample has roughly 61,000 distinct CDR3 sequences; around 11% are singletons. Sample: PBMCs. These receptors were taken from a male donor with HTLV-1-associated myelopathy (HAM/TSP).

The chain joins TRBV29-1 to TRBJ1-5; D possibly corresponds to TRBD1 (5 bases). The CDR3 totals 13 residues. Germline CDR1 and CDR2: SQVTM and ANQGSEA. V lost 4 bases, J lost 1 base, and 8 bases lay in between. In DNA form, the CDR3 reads TGCAGCGTTGCCAGGGAAAGCAATCAGCCCCAGCATTTT. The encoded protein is CSVARESNQPQHF.

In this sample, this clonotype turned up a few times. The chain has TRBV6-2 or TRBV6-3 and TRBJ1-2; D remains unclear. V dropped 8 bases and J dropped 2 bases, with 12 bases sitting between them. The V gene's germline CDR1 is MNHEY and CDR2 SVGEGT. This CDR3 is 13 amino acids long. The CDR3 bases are TGTGCCAGCGGAGGGAGGCTGAACTATGGCTACACCTTC. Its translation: CASGGRLNYGYTF.